This T cell receptor beta chain was sequenced in a study of human T cells and chemical hapten exposure. This clonotype occurred a few times. Time point indicated: patch test 3, about 24 weeks after DPC sensitization. Treatment given: therapeutic diphenylcyclopropenone sensitization with weekly scalp DPC. TCRdb recomputed calls from the RACE reads with MiXCR, one row per CDR3 protein. The sample carries about 160,000 distinct CDR3 sequences, 28% recorded once. CDR3 size: 16 residues. Trimming cost V 0 bases and J 4 bases, with 13 bases left between them. Germline V gene data show CDR1 as MGHRA and CDR2 as YSYEKL.

This clonotype was sampled from a woman under 30 with alopecia areata. Some clones in this sample may be carry-over from other donors' samples. J is TRBJ1-5 and V is TRBV4-1; TRBD1 is a possible D gene (6 bases). Specimen: whole blood, collected in connection with sensitization to the hapten diphenylcyclopropenone (DPC). CDR3 sequence: CASSQEAAGENQPQHF. The CDR3, as DNA: TGCGCCAGCAGCCAAGAAGCGGCAGGGGAAAATCAGCCCCAGCATTTT.